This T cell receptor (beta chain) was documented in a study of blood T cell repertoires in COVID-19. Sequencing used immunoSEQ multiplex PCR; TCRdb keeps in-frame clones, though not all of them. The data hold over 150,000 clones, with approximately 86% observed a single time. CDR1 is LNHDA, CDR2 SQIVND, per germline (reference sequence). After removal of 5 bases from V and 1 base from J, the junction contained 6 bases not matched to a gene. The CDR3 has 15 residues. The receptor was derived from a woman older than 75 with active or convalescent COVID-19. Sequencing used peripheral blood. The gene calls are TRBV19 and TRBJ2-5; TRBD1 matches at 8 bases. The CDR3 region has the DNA TGTGCCAGTAGTCCCGGACAGGGCTCCCAAGAGACCCAGTACTTC. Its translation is CASSPGQGSQETQYF.